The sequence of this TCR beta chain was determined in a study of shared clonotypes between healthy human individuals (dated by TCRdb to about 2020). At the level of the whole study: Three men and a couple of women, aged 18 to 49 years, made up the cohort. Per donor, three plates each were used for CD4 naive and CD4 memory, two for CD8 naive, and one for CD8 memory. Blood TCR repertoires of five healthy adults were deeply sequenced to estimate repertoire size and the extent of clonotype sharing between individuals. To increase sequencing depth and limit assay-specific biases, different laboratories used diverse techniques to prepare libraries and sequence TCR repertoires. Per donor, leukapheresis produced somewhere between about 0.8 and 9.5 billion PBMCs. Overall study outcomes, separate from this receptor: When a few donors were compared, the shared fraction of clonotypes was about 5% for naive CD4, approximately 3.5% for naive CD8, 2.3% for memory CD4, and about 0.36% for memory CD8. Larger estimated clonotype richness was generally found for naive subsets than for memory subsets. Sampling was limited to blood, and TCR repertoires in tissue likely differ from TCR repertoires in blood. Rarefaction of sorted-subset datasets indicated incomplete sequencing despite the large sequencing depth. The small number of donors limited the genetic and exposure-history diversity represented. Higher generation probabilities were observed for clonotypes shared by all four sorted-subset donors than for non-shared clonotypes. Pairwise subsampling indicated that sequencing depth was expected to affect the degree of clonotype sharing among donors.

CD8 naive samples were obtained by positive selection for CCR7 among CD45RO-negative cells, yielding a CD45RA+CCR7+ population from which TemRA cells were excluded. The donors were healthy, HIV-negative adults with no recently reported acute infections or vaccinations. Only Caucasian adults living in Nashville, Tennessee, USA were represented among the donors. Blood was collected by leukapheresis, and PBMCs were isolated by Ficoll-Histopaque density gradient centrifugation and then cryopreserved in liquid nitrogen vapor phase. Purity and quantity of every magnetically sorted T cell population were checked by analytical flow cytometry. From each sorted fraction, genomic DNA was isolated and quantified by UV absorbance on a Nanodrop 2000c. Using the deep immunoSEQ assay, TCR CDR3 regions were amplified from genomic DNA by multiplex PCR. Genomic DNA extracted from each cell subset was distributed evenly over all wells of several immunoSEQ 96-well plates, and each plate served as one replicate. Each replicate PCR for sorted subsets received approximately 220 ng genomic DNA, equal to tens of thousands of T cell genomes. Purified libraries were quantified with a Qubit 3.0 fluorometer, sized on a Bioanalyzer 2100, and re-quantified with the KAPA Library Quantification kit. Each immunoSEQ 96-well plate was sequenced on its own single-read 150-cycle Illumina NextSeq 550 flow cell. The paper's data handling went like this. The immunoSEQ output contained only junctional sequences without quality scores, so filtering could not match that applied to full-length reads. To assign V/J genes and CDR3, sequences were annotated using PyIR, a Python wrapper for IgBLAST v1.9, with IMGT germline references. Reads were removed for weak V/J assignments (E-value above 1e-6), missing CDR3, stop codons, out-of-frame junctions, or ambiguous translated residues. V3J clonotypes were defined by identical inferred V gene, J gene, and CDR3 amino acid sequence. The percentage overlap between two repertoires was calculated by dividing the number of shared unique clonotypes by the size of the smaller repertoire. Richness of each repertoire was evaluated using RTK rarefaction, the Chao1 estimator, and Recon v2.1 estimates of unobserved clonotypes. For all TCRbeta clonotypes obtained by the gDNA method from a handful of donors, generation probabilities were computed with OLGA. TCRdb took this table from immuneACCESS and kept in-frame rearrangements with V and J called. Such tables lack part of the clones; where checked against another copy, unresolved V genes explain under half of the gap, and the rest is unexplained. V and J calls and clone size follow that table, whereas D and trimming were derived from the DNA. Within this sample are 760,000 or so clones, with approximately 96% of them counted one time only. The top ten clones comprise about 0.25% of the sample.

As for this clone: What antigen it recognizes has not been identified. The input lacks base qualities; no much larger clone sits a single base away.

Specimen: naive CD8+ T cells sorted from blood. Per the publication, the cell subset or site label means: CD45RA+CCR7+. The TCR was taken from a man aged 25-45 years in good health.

This receptor has the CDR3 CASSVYERVSSYNEQFF. The DNA reads TGTGCCAGCAGCGTATATGAGAGGGTGAGCTCCTACAATGAGCAGTTCTTC. The chain was built from TRBV9 and TRBJ2-1; a tentative D match to TRBD2 spans 5 bases. The CDR3 contains 17 residues, cysteine and phenylalanine counted. Kept here is only the CDR3 DNA, which spans 51 bases and is read in frame from base 1. V is reduced by 1 base and J by 0 bases, leaving a spacing of 14 bases between them. The germline V gene specifies SGDLS as CDR1 and YYNGEE as CDR2.